This is a list of T cell receptor beta chains from one sample in a study of chemoradiotherapy in HPV16-positive cancers. The protocol was immunoSEQ multiplex PCR, while the TCRdb copy is restricted to in-frame clones and leaves out a portion. The sample has some 19,000 clones; approximately 89% are singletons. The sample in question was blood, obtained from a patient who underwent chemoradiotherapy. The receptor set was obtained from a human donor with HPV-associated anogenital cancer. The CDR3 runs from the conserved cysteine through the conserved F or W.

>TRBV2|TRBJ1-6
CASSGVGGRRDSPLHF
>TRBV7-8|TRBJ1-1
CASSLQGAVWTEAFF
>TRBV5-1|TRBJ2-6
CASSLGTGGAGANVLTF
>TRBV2|TRBJ2-7
CASSGNLNTGSRSSYEQYF
>TRBV14|TRBJ1-1
CASSHSQGYTEAFF
>TRBV5-6|TRBJ1-1
CASSLRVNTEAFF
>TRBV29-1|TRBJ1-2
CSGRVSGSNYGYTF
>TRBV10-3|TRBJ1-6
CATGDRDLHF
>TRBV6-1|TRBJ1-3
CATGYVDTIYF
>TRBV27|TRBJ1-2
CASSLNSRGDYGYTF
>TRBV13|TRBJ2-7
CASSPLRGGNEQYF
>TRBV18|TRBJ2-7
CASSPTDSYEQYF
>TRBV6-5|TRBJ1-1
CASSYLDRATLAFF
>TRBV10-1|TRBJ2-7
CASSDGLAGAEQYF
>TRBV9|TRBJ2-5
CASGGGSAQETQYF
>TRBV6-5|TRBJ1-3
CASGVGSGNTIYF
>TRBV28|TRBJ1-5
CASSLPQGYQPQHF
>TRBV4-3|TRBJ2-3
CASSPTGGLAGADTQYF
>TRBV9|TRBJ2-2
CASSGKQGATGELFF
>TRBV21-1|TRBJ2-3
CASSTSQGPSTDTQYF
>TRBV18|TRBJ2-5
CASSPAGRALETQYF
>TRBV19|TRBJ1-1
CASSTPGRGTEAFF
>TRBV28|TRBJ1-1
CASSMTGATEAFF
>TRBV9|TRBJ2-5
CASSVVSPIGETQYF
>TRBV15|TRBJ1-2
CATSRVPTSKQGAYGYTF
>TRBV7-2|TRBJ2-7
CASSRGTSYEQYF
>TRBV7-6|TRBJ2-2
CASSFATGGYFDTGELFF
>TRBV27|TRBJ1-2
CASGAGSGYTF
>TRBV7-6|TRBJ1-6
CASAGGVNSPLHF
>TRBV7-3|TRBJ2-3
CASSPGGGTDTQYF
>TRBV19|TRBJ2-5
CASSPLAGSQETQYF
>TRBV27|TRBJ2-2
CASSSLPSSGGPTGELFF
>TRBV5-5|TRBJ2-3
CASRPTGQTNTQYF
>TRBV7-2|TRBJ1-1
CASTRGGWNTEAFF
>TRBV7-2|TRBJ1-4
CASSSEWTGGFEKLFF
>TRBV9|TRBJ2-3
CASSVGRQDYTDTQYF
>TRBV2|TRBJ2-1
CASSAESYNEQFF
>TRBV28|TRBJ2-5
CASSFKGPQETQYF
>TRBV9|TRBJ2-7
CASSVRESAYEQYF
>TRBV5-6|TRBJ2-3
CASVGTPGGYPQYF
>TRBV4-3|TRBJ2-2
CASSLREHGELFF
>TRBV27|TRBJ2-5
CASSLSDKETQYF
>TRBV10-3|TRBJ2-3
CAISEGSGASTDTQYF
>TRBV28|TRBJ2-7
CASSPGLAFGEQYF
>TRBV10-1|TRBJ1-4
CASSESGQKSTNEKLFF
>TRBV18|TRBJ2-7
CASSRDSYEQYF
>TRBV9|TRBJ2-1
CASRASGPGNEQFF
>TRBV4-3|TRBJ1-3
CASSPSSSGNTIYF
>TRBV15|TRBJ2-1
CATGKRERSYNEQFF
>TRBV5-6|TRBJ2-5
CSVCGQVQETQYF